This TCR beta chain was captured in a study of CD8 T cells in ankylosing spondylitis. This clonotype was detected a few times. Its specificity is unknown. Whole-study findings and limits: Disease-linked clones proved CD8+ and comparatively uncommon in peripheral blood.

TCRdb passed the 5' RACE reads through MiXCR, listing each CDR3 protein once. In the table there are 200,000 to 250,000 distinct CDR3 sequences, roughly 25% of which are singletons. The CDR3 has 16 amino acids. Germline V lookup: CDR1 SGHRS, CDR2 YFSETQ. The V end was cut by 0 bases, the J end by 0 bases, with 9 bases between. The J gene is TRBJ1-4, the V gene TRBV5-1, with D maybe TRBD1 (5 bases). The specimen sequenced was blood, either unsorted or a sorted T cell fraction (not recorded which). The receptor was derived from a male donor with ankylosing spondylitis or in good health (not recorded which). The CDR3 DNA reads TGCGCCAGCAGCTTGGGGGGCAGCTCAACTAATGAAAAACTGTTTTTT. Protein: CASSLGGSSTNEKLFF.